The 15 T cell receptor beta chains listed next were all sequenced from one sample in a study of regulatory T cells in long-lasting Graves disease. Time point in this sample: newly diagnosed GD, antithyroid drugs for less than 3 months. After RNA was extracted from PBMCs, the TCR library was made from it. Both iRepertoire HTBI primers and Arm-PCR of CDR3 regions were used to build the TCR beta libraries. From the multiplex PCR reads, TCRdb called clonotypes with MiXCR, one entry per CDR3 protein. The sample has roughly 560,000 distinct CDR3 sequences; about 15% are singletons. The data also belong to a second study, concerning T cells in Graves' hyperthyroidism and ophthalmopathy.

The input for sequencing was peripheral blood mononuclear cells (PBMCs), taken at new diagnosis, from a patient treated with antithyroid drugs. These receptors came from a woman aged 40-65 years with Graves disease.

This clonotype was detected ten times or more. This chain uses TRBV2 with TRBJ1-1, with unresolved D. The CDR3 has 18 amino acids. Germline V gives CDR1 SNHLY, CDR2 FYNNEI. Trimming took 3 bases from V and 1 from J, leaving 21 bases between them. The DNA for the CDR3 is TGTGCCAGCAGTGATAGAGGTGTAGCGGTTATCCCGAACACTGAAGCTTTCTTT. Its protein is CASSDRGVAVIPNTEAFF.

The CDR3 protein is CASTRGQIGNTIYF. The CDR3 DNA reads TGTGCCAGCACCCGCGGACAGATAGGAAACACCATATATTTT. The chain couples TRBV9 to TRBJ1-3; tentative D call: TRBD1 (6 bases). CDR1 and CDR2 from the germline V gene are SGDLS and YYNGEE. V lost 6 bases to trimming and J lost 4 bases, with 14 bases between them. CDR3 length equals 14 residues.

This clonotype was observed at least ten times. The chain recombines TRBV6-1 with TRBJ2-7, with D possibly matching TRBD1 (5 bases). Trimming pared 7 bases from V and 2 bases from J, leaving 9 bases between. Germline CDR1 and CDR2: MNHNS and SASEGT. This CDR3 has 12 amino acids. This CDR3 is CASNRPPYEQYF. The CDR3 DNA follows: TGTGCCAGCAACAGGCCCCCCTACGAGCAGTACTTC.

This clonotype was found a few times. At one boundary the junction diverges from the germline segment, which might be a read error. This sequence joins TRBV12-5 and TRBJ2-7; TRBD2 aligns across 7 bases. Looked up from germline, CDR1 is LGHNT and CDR2 is FRNRAP. The CDR3 spans 11 residues. This CDR3 is CASGPGRTSDF. As DNA, the CDR3 is TGTGCTAGTGGACCCGGGAGGACTTCGGACTTC.

A few counts support this clonotype. V is TRBV2 and J is TRBJ1-5; TRBD1 might be the D (6 bases). The CDR3 sequence is 15 residues long. V lost 6 bases to trimming and J lost 3 bases, with 15 bases between them. Germline assignment: CDR1 SNHLY and CDR2 FYNNEI. The CDR3 loop is CASRLRDTDNQPQHF. CDR3 nucleotide sequence: TGTGCCAGCAGGCTCCGGGACACCGACAATCAGCCCCAGCATTTT.

This clonotype was recorded at least ten times. Written as DNA, the CDR3 is TGTGCCATCAGTGTTAGCGGGGGGCAGCGTGAGCAGTTCTTC. It translates to CAISVSGGQREQFF. The V gene is TRBV10-3, the J gene TRBJ2-1; 10 bases map to TRBD2. Germline V CDR1 and CDR2: ENHRY, SYGVKD. The length of the CDR3 is 14 residues. Trimming took 4 bases from V and 9 from J; bases not matched to a gene: 6.

The V gene is TRBV5-1, the J gene TRBJ2-2; TRBD2 is a possible D gene (5 bases). V dropped 2 bases and J dropped 0 bases, with 17 bases sitting between them. Germline V lookup: CDR1 SGHRS, CDR2 YFSETQ. The CDR3 covers 18 residues. This chain's CDR3 is CASSFQVTRTPNTGELFF. Written as DNA, the CDR3 is TGCGCCAGCAGCTTCCAGGTAACCCGGACTCCGAACACCGGGGAGCTGTTTTTT.

This clonotype came up a few times. The chain employs TRBV30 and TRBJ2-1; a weak D match, TRBD2 (6 bases). The V end was cut by 0 bases, the J end by 5 bases, with 11 bases between. The CDR3 consists of 14 residues. In germline, CDR1 is GTSNPN, CDR2 SVGIG (reference sequence). The CDR3 loop reads CAWSVRRGHNEQFF. DNA for the CDR3: TGTGCCTGGAGTGTACGGCGGGGTCACAATGAGCAGTTCTTC.

This clonotype was seen many times. V is TRBV7-9 and J is TRBJ2-1; D is unresolved. V lost 4 bases to trimming and J lost 2 bases, with 12 bases between them. This CDR3 is built from 15 residues. Germline V gene data show CDR1 as SEHNR and CDR2 as FQNEAQ (reference sequence). The CDR3 reads CASSYAQTAYNEQFF. CDR3 DNA sequence: TGTGCCAGCAGCTACGCGCAGACGGCCTACAATGAGCAGTTCTTC.

Regarding this clonotype: One end of the junction does not line up with germline, which may come from a read error. The chain combines TRBV6-4 with TRBJ2-5, with a weak D call TRBD2 (5 bases). Germline values: CDR1 MRHNA, CDR2 SNTAGT. This CDR3 region has 15 residues. The CDR3 DNA sequence: TGTGCCAGCAGTTACTCGAGGGCCGGCGGAGAGACCCAGTACTTC. Its translation: CASSYSRAGGETQYF.

The CDR3 here is CASSQRTSGANVLTF. CDR3 in DNA: TGTGCCAGCAGCCAAAGGACTTCTGGGGCCAACGTCCTGACTTTC. This rearrangement joins TRBV28 to TRBJ2-6, with a possible D match to TRBD2 (5 bases). Germline V lookup: CDR1 MDHEN, CDR2 SYDVKM. V lost 6 bases and J 1 base, leaving 10 bases between the germline ends. This CDR3 has 15 residues.

This clonotype has a handful of counts. The chain couples TRBV7-9 to TRBJ1-4; tentatively, D is TRBD1 (5 bases). Trimming pared 8 bases from V and 0 bases from J, leaving 16 bases between. Germline lookup yields CDR1 SEHNR and CDR2 FQNEAQ (reference sequence). The CDR3 covers 16 residues. CDR3: CASSPGQIATNEKLFF. The CDR3 DNA follows: TGTGCCAGCTCCCCGGGGCAGATCGCAACTAATGAAAAACTGTTTTTT. Using reference TRBV7-9 and TRBJ1-4 for the parts outside the CDR3, the full variable domain is DTGVSQNPRHKITKRGQNVTFRCDPISEHNRLYWYRQTLGQGPEFLTYFQNEAQLEKSRLLSDRFSAERPKGSFSTLEIQRTEQGDSAMYLCASSPGQIATNEKLFFGSGTQLSVL.

J is TRBJ2-7 and V is TRBV2, with D possibly matching TRBD2 (6 bases). Trimming removed 6 bases at V and 6 bases at J, with 12 bases between. This CDR3 comprises 12 residues. CDR1 and CDR2 from the germline V gene are SNHLY and FYNNEI. The CDR3 sequence: CASSRLVGEQYF. The CDR3 coding sequence is TGTGCCAGCAGCCGACTAGTAGGCGAGCAGTACTTC.

In this sample, this clonotype turned up many times. This chain joins TRBV12-3 or TRBV12-4 and TRBJ1-2, with TRBD1 matching 10 bases. The CDR3 is 13 residues long. V was pared by 3 bases and J by 7 bases, with 2 bases of the junction left unmatched. CDR3 bases: TGTGCCAGCAGTTTTAGGACAGGGGGTGGCTACACCTTC. This gives the protein CASSFRTGGGYTF.

This clonotype was detected a few times. The chain employs TRBV28 and TRBJ1-2; D gene uncertain. Germline CDR1 and CDR2: MDHEN and SYDVKM. The CDR3 length is 14 residues. Trimming pared 7 bases from V and 1 base from J, leaving 13 bases between. CDR3 in DNA: TGTGCCAGCACCTCGTGGGCATATAACTATGGCTACACCTTC. Protein sequence: CASTSWAYNYGYTF.